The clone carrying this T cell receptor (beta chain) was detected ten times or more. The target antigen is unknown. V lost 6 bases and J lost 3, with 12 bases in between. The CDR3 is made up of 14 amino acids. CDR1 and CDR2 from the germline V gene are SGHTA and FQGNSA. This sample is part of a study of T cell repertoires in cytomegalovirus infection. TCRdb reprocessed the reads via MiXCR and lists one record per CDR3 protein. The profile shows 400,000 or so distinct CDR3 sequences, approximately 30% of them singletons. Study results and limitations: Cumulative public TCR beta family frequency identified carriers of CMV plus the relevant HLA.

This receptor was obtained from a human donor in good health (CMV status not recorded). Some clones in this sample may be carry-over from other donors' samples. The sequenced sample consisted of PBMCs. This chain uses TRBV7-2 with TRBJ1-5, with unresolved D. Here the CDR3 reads CASSPTDNNQPQHF. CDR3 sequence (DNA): TGTGCCAGCAGTCCCACAGACAACAATCAGCCCCAGCATTTT.